The 22 T cell receptor beta chains given below trace back to one sample, sequenced in a study of persistence of HIV-infected CD4 T cells. Antigens of these TCRs are unknown. Overlapping HIV-1 Gag 15-mer peptides at approximately 0.96 ug per peptide per mL were used. Sorted nonresponding memory CD4+ T cells were CD40L-negative, CD69-negative, CD45RO-high. The libraries were made with immunoSEQ version 4 in survey mode. TCRdb's table, derived via immunoSEQ multiplex PCR, lists solely in-frame clones and lacks some. The sample records about 64,000 clones, less than 85% being singletons. The sequencing used CD4+ T cells sorted from PBMCs after roughly 19-hour stimulation, collected from a patient who received antiretroviral therapy. The receptors originated from an adult man with HIV who was CMV-seropositive.

The chain couples TRBV2 to TRBJ1-1, with no clear D. Trimming took off 0 bases at V and 4 bases at J, with 9 bases between the two ends. CDR1 SNHLY and CDR2 FYNNEI come from the germline V gene. This CDR3 has 14 residues. The CDR3 sequence: CASSEAHGVTEAFF. CDR3 in DNA: TGTGCCAGCAGTGAAGCGCACGGGGTCACTGAAGCTTTCTTT. The whole variable domain, remainder taken from reference TRBV2 and TRBJ1-1, is EPEVTQTPSHQVTQMGQEVILRCVPISNHLYFYWYRQILGQKVEFLVSFYNNEISEKSEIFDDQFSVERPDGSNFTLKIRSTKLEDSAMYFCASSEAHGVTEAFFGQGTRLTVV.

The chain combines TRBV10-1 with TRBJ1-1; the D is unclear. V gave up 6 bases and J gave up 2 bases, with 10 bases separating them. The CDR3 runs to 13 residues. CDR1 is WNHNN, CDR2 SYGVQD, per germline (reference sequence). The CDR3 reads CASRMARNTEAFF. CDR3 coding DNA: TGCGCCAGCAGAATGGCGCGTAACACTGAAGCTTTCTTT.

V is TRBV4-2 and J is TRBJ2-3; 9 positions agree with TRBD2. The CDR3 loop spans 17 amino acids. The trim removed 1 base at V and 4 bases at J, leaving 9 bases unmatched. CDR1 LGHNA and CDR2 YNFKEQ come from the germline V gene. The CDR3 loop reads CASSQGPSGATSDTQYF. The CDR3, as DNA: TGTGCCAGCAGCCAAGGCCCTAGCGGGGCTACTTCAGATACGCAGTATTTT.

V is TRBV5-4 and J is TRBJ1-1; perhaps TRBD1 as D (6 bases). This CDR3 is 15 amino acids long. Trimming cost V 0 bases and J 0 bases, with 9 bases left between them. Germline V gene sequence: CDR1 SGHNT, CDR2 YYREEE (reference sequence). The CDR3 region has the DNA TGTGCCAGCAGCTTGGCTCGGGGGCTGAACACTGAAGCTTTCTTT. This codes for CASSLARGLNTEAFF. Full variable domain (outside the CDR3, taken from reference TRBV5-4 and TRBJ1-1): ETGVTQSPTHLIKTRGQQVTLRCSSQSGHNTVSWYQQALGQGPQFIFQYYREEENGRGNFPPRFSGLQFPNYSSELNVNALELDDSALYLCASSLARGLNTEAFFGQGTRLTVV.

There are many counts of this clone. The chain is built from TRBV2 and TRBJ1-5; D not resolved. CDR1 SNHLY and CDR2 FYNNEI come from the germline V gene. The CDR3 is made up of 16 amino acids. Trimming took 0 bases from V and 7 from J, leaving 16 bases between them. CDR3: CASSEATAARAQPQHF. CDR3 bases: TGTGCCAGCAGTGAAGCCACGGCAGCCAGAGCCCAGCCCCAGCATTTT.

This chain connects TRBV6-5 to TRBJ1-6, with 7 bases that match TRBD1. After removal of 6 bases from V and 7 bases from J, the junction contained 6 bases not matched to a gene. CDR3 size: 14 residues. Germline loops: CDR1 MNHEY, CDR2 SVGAGI. CDR3 DNA: TGTGCCAGCAGATACAGGGGTACGAATTCACCCCTCCACTTT. Protein: CASRYRGTNSPLHF.

This clone came up once. V is TRBV11-3 and J is TRBJ2-7; 7 nucleotides line up with TRBD1. Trimming removed 4 bases from V and 2 bases from J; junction bases left unmatched: 8. CDR1 is SGHNT and CDR2 is YENEEA in the germline V gene. The CDR3 loop spans 15 amino acids. The CDR3 protein is CASSSSTQGPYEQYF. CDR3 in DNA: TGTGCCAGCAGCTCTTCTACACAGGGGCCCTACGAGCAGTACTTC. Based on the CDR3 plus reference TRBV11-3 and TRBJ2-7, the full variable domain is EAGVVQSPRYKIIEKKQPVAFWCNPISGHNTLYWYLQNLGQGPELLIRYENEEAVDDSQLPKDRFSAERLKGVDSTLKIQPAELGDSAVYLCASSSSTQGPYEQYFGPGTRLTVT.

The chain links TRBV5-1 to TRBJ2-5, with unresolved D. The V gene's germline CDR1 is SGHRS and CDR2 YFSETQ. V lost 5 bases, J lost 4 bases, and 9 bases lay in between. The CDR3 has 12 residues. CDR3 region: CASSPVGETQYF. DNA of the CDR3: TGCGCCAGCAGTCCCGTGGGAGAGACCCAGTACTTC.

V usage is TRBV24-1 and J usage is TRBJ2-7, with 9 bases matching TRBD1. J was trimmed by 2 bases and V by 3 bases; bases with no gene match: 10. The germline V gene has CDR1 KGHDR and CDR2 SFDVKD. The CDR3 has 17 amino acids. The CDR3 reads CATSDVPGTGNPYEQYF. DNA for the CDR3: TGTGCCACCAGTGATGTCCCTGGGACAGGGAACCCCTACGAGCAGTACTTC.

This clone has a handful of counts. The V and J genes are TRBV10-3 and TRBJ2-3; D possibly corresponds to TRBD2 (5 bases). CDR3 length: 12 amino acids. Trimming took off 11 bases at V and 1 base at J, with 10 bases between the two ends. CDR1 ENHRY and CDR2 SYGVKD come from the germline V gene. CDR3 amino acids: CASGLRTDTQYF. CDR3 sequence (DNA): TGTGCCTCAGGACTTCGCACAGATACGCAGTATTTT.

This CDR3 reads CASSFGTGRGSSYEQYF. CDR3 nucleotides: TGTGCCAGCAGTTTCGGGACCGGTCGGGGGAGCTCCTACGAGCAGTACTTC. The gene calls are TRBV28 and TRBJ2-7; D is possibly TRBD2 (6 bases). The CDR3 runs to 17 residues. V was clipped by 3 bases and J by 0 bases, with 18 bases between them. CDR1 and CDR2 (germline): MDHEN, SYDVKM.

The CDR3 loop reads CASARDTSYNSPLHF. In DNA form, the CDR3 reads TGTGCCAGCGCCCGGGACACATCCTATAATTCACCCCTCCACTTT. The chain combines TRBV2 with TRBJ1-6, with a weak D call TRBD1 (6 bases). In germline, CDR1 is SNHLY, CDR2 FYNNEI. The V and J ends lost 8 bases and 1 base respectively, with 12 bases between them. The CDR3 length is 15 residues.

The gene calls are TRBV19 and TRBJ1-5; D may be TRBD1 (5 bases). This CDR3 comprises 17 residues. Per germline, CDR1 LNHDA and CDR2 SQIVND (reference sequence). Trimming pared 1 base from V and 3 bases from J, leaving 16 bases between. The CDR3 bases are TGTGCCAGTAGTATAGGGGCAGGGAGGAATAACAATCAGCCCCAGCATTTT. Its protein is CASSIGAGRNNNQPQHF.

Comment on this clone: Other nucleotide sequences in the sample specify the same CDR3. This sequence joins TRBV6-5 and TRBJ1-6, with D unclear. The CDR3 contains 14 residues. V dropped 0 bases and J dropped 7 bases, with 7 bases sitting between them. Germline CDR1 and CDR2: MNHEY and SVGAGI. CDR3 nucleotide sequence: TGTGCCAGCAGTTACTCCGGGCGCAATTCACCCCTCCACTTT. The encoded protein is CASSYSGRNSPLHF.

The chain combines TRBV4-1 with TRBJ1-6; tentatively, D is TRBD1 (6 bases). Germline loops: CDR1 MGHRA, CDR2 YSYEKL. CDR3 length equals 16 residues. The ends were cut back, 0 bases at V and 14 bases at J, with 20 bases in the middle. The CDR3: CASSQEPGGELGSLHF. CDR3 DNA: TGCGCCAGCAGCCAAGAACCGGGGGGCGAGTTGGGGTCCCTCCACTTT.

V and J are TRBV10-2 and TRBJ2-3; no definite D call. The germline V and J ends were trimmed by 4 bases and 1 base, with 12 bases remaining between them. This CDR3 has 15 amino acids. Germline loops: CDR1 WSHSY, CDR2 SAAADI. CDR3 sequence: CASSVRPLGTDTQYF. The CDR3 DNA sequence: TGCGCCAGCAGTGTCAGGCCCCTGGGCACAGATACGCAGTATTTT.

This chain connects TRBV7-9 to TRBJ2-3; 7 positions agree with TRBD1. This CDR3 has 14 residues. V dropped 1 base and J dropped 5; count of bases not matched to a gene: 3. CDR1 is SEHNR and CDR2 is FQNEAQ in the germline V gene (reference sequence). As DNA, the CDR3 is TGTGCCAGCAGCTTAGGGAACAGGGGAGATACGCAGTATTTT. It yields the protein CASSLGNRGDTQYF.

V usage is TRBV27 and J usage is TRBJ2-3, with D possibly matching TRBD1 (5 bases). Germline CDR1 reads MNHEY; CDR2 reads SMNVEV (reference sequence). The CDR3 extends over 16 amino acids. The V and J ends lost 5 bases and 6 bases respectively, with 21 bases between them. The CDR3 nucleotides are TGTGCCAGCAGTCCTACCGCGGCAGGGTCAGGGGATACGCAGTATTTT. It is translated as CASSPTAAGSGDTQYF.

The chain employs TRBV27 and TRBJ1-5; D unresolved. The CDR3 spans 14 residues. V dropped 3 bases and J dropped 1 base, with 7 bases sitting between them. Germline-derived CDR1 and CDR2 are MNHEY and SMNVEV (reference sequence). The CDR3 region has the DNA TGTGCCAGCAGTTTCTTGGGCAGCAATCAGCCCCAGCATTTT. Translating it yields CASSFLGSNQPQHF.

This chain uses TRBV27 with TRBJ1-1; D is ambiguous. V was cut by 3 bases and J by 3 bases, with 2 bases left in between. The CDR3 sequence is 11 residues long. From germline, CDR1 is MNHEY and CDR2 SMNVEV (reference sequence). The CDR3 protein is CASSFYTEAFF. CDR3 sequence (DNA): TGTGCCAGCAGTTTTTACACTGAAGCTTTCTTT.

The gene calls are TRBV3-1 (or the pseudogene TRBV3-2) and TRBJ1-1; D not resolved. CDR1 is LGHDT and CDR2 is YNNKEL in the germline V gene (reference sequence). Trimming took off 4 bases at V and 6 bases at J, with 12 bases between the two ends. The CDR3 has 13 residues. The CDR3 loop is CASSPRASPEAFF. Written as DNA, the CDR3 is TGTGCCAGCAGCCCTCGCGCGAGCCCTGAAGCTTTCTTT.

This clone was seen a single time. The J gene is TRBJ1-1, the V gene TRBV28; a weak D match, TRBD1 (5 bases). V gave up 5 bases and J gave up 1 base, with 14 bases separating them. The CDR3 loop spans 15 amino acids. Germline CDR1 is MDHEN and CDR2 is SYDVKM. CDR3 sequence: CASSGGTSGNTEAFF. The CDR3 DNA reads as TGTGCCAGCAGTGGGGGGACCTCGGGGAACACTGAAGCTTTCTTT.